The 10 T cell receptor beta chains below were found in one sample sequenced in a study of blood T cell repertoires in COVID-19. Sequencing used immunoSEQ multiplex PCR; TCRdb keeps in-frame clones, though not all of them. The sample shows 250,000 to 300,000 clones, 80% to 85% of them seen only once. The sequenced sample was peripheral blood. These receptors came from an older woman with active or convalescent COVID-19.

This sequence joins TRBV19 and TRBJ2-1, with a tentative D call TRBD1 (5 bases). CDR1 LNHDA and CDR2 SQIVND come from the germline V gene (reference sequence). The CDR3 contains 16 residues. V lost 4 bases and J lost 0, with 13 bases in between. The DNA for the CDR3 is TGTGCCAGTAGTAGCCTATTAGGGGACTCCTACAATGAGCAGTTCTTC. This codes for CASSSLLGDSYNEQFF.

This clone showed up many times. This sequence joins TRBV4-1 and TRBJ1-3, with 9 bases that match TRBD1. The CDR3 covers 16 residues. V lost 3 bases, J lost 4 bases, and 7 bases stayed unmatched. The germline CDR1 and CDR2 sequences are MGHRA and YSYEKL. The CDR3 DNA is TGCGCCAGCAGCCATGATACCGGGACAGGGGGAAACACCATATATTTT. Protein product: CASSHDTGTGGNTIYF.

The chain is built from TRBV5-1 and TRBJ2-6; D remains unclear. V was clipped by 1 base and J by 2 bases, with 4 bases between them. This CDR3 comprises 14 residues. Germline V gives CDR1 SGHRS, CDR2 YFSETQ. CDR3 nucleotides: TGCGCCAGCAGCTTGTACACTGGGGCCAACGTCCTGACTTTC. It encodes CASSLYTGANVLTF.

CDR3 in amino acids: CSVDQTGMGTEAFF. In DNA, the CDR3 is TGCAGCGTTGACCAGACGGGGATGGGTACTGAAGCTTTCTTT. J is TRBJ1-1 and V is TRBV29-1, with no clear D. From germline, CDR1 is SQVTM and CDR2 ANQGSEA. The CDR3 is 14 amino acids. V lost 3 bases, J lost 5 bases, and 16 bases lay in between.

This chain connects TRBV7-3 to TRBJ1-6, with 8 bases matching TRBD1. Germline CDR1 reads SGHTA; CDR2 reads FQGTGA. V gave up 6 bases and J gave up 4 bases; unmatched junction bases: 5. The CDR3 extends over 15 amino acids. In DNA form, the CDR3 reads TGTGCCAGCAGTCTCGGGACAGGTTATAATTCACCCCTCCACTTT. Translated: CASSLGTGYNSPLHF.

This clone turned up a few times. The chain links TRBV7-3 to TRBJ1-3; D call uncertain. Trimming removed 2 bases from V and 0 bases from J, with 11 bases in between. This CDR3 contains 16 residues. Per germline, CDR1 SGHTA and CDR2 FQGTGA. The CDR3, as DNA: TGTGCCAGCAGCTTATTTGGCGGTCGCTCTGGAAACACCATATATTTT. Its translation is CASSLFGGRSGNTIYF.

The V gene is TRBV7-9, the J gene TRBJ1-4; D gene unclear. Trimming pared 4 bases from V and 7 bases from J, leaving 16 bases between. The length of the CDR3 is 15 residues. Germline V gene lookup returns CDR1 SEHNR and CDR2 FQNEAQ (reference sequence). DNA for the CDR3: TGTGCCAGCAGCTCCCTAATCGGGAGTGGTGAAAAACTGTTTTTT. Translating gives CASSSLIGSGEKLFF.

V gene TRBV6-5 combines with J gene TRBJ2-7; possible D gene TRBD2, 6 bases. Between the trimmed V and J ends, which lost 6 bases and 1 base, there was a span of 16 bases. This CDR3 is built from 15 residues. The V gene's germline CDR1 is MNHEY and CDR2 SVGAGI. As DNA, the CDR3 is TGTGCCAGCAGCCCGGACGGAGGGATATCCTACGAGCAGTACTTC. Its protein product is CASSPDGGISYEQYF.

The rearrangement joins TRBV5-6 to TRBJ1-4; maybe TRBD1 (6 bases). In germline, CDR1 is SGHDT, CDR2 YYEEEE. Trimming took off 4 bases at V and 4 bases at J, with 14 bases between the two ends. The CDR3 runs 15 residues. CDR3 nucleotide sequence: TGTGCCAGCAGCGCGAGACAGGCTAATAATGAAAAACTGTTTTTT. The encoded protein is CASSARQANNEKLFF.

The J gene is TRBJ1-4, the V gene TRBV12-3 or TRBV12-4; TRBD1 matches 7 bases. With 6 bases clipped from V and 4 bases from J, the junction kept 2 bases outside the gene matches. The length of the CDR3 is 13 residues. In DNA form, the CDR3 reads TGTGCCAGCAGCCGGGACAGTAATGAAAAACTGTTTTTT. It codes for CASSRDSNEKLFF.